The 32 T cell receptor beta chains below were found in one sample sequenced in a study of CD8 T cells in ankylosing spondylitis. In TCRdb, the 5' RACE reads were re-called with MiXCR into one record per CDR3 protein. Of fewer than 250,000 distinct CDR3 sequences in the sample, about 10% were seen once. The source material was blood, either unsorted or a sorted T cell fraction (not recorded which). The receptors originated from a male donor with ankylosing spondylitis or in good health (not recorded which).

This clonotype was counted at least ten times. The V call is TRBV9, the J call TRBJ2-7; 9 bases line up with TRBD2. Germline CDR1 and CDR2: SGDLS and YYNGEE. Germline trimming cut 1 base from V and 6 bases from J; bases unmatched to any gene: 8. There are 15 residues in the CDR3. In DNA, the CDR3 is TGTGCCAGCAGCGTACTAGCGGGGAATTTGGGCGAGCAGTACTTC. Protein sequence: CASSVLAGNLGEQYF.

Ten or more counts support this clonotype. The chain couples TRBV2 to TRBJ2-7; tentatively, D is TRBD1 (5 bases). The CDR3 loop spans 13 amino acids. V lost 0 bases and J 3 bases, leaving 6 bases between the germline ends. CDR1 SNHLY and CDR2 FYNNEI come from the germline V gene. The CDR3 sequence: CASSEAQGYEQYF. The CDR3 DNA is TGTGCCAGCAGTGAAGCTCAGGGCTACGAGCAGTACTTC.

This clonotype was found many times. V gene TRBV20-1 combines with J gene TRBJ1-1; D might be TRBD1 (5 bases). Germline lookup yields CDR1 DFQATT and CDR2 SNEGSKA (reference sequence). V was shortened by 6 bases and J by 8 bases, with 22 bases between the two germline ends. The CDR3 is 14 amino acids. CDR3 coding DNA: TGCAGTGCAACCCGACAGCCCAAGGGGTTAGAAGCTTTCTTT. Translating it yields CSATRQPKGLEAFF.

The table lists this clonotype with many counts. The chain employs TRBV10-3 and TRBJ1-1; D may be TRBD1 (6 bases). This CDR3 region has 14 residues. Germline CDR1 ENHRY, CDR2 SYGVKD. The V end lost 6 bases, the J end lost 1 base, and 12 bases lay between the germline ends. CDR3 bases: TGTGCCATCAGGCGGGACACCGCGAACACTGAAGCTTTCTTT. It encodes CAIRRDTANTEAFF.

V usage is TRBV6-4 and J usage is TRBJ1-1, with 7 positions matching TRBD1. Trimming cost V 7 bases and J 4 bases; bases outside gene matches: 9. Germline-derived CDR1 and CDR2 are MRHNA and SNTAGT. This CDR3 is built from 14 residues. The CDR3: CASTYDRVGTEAFF. For the CDR3, the DNA is TGTGCCAGCACCTACGACAGGGTCGGCACTGAAGCTTTCTTT.

This clonotype came up many times. The J gene is TRBJ1-6, the V gene TRBV10-3; 10 bases are shared with TRBD1. Germline-derived CDR1 and CDR2 are ENHRY and SYGVKD. The CDR3 runs to 16 residues. The J segment lost 9 bases and the V segment lost 3 bases, leaving 8 bases of the junction unmatched. CDR3 region: CAISDLGQGVGSPLHF. In nucleotides, the CDR3 is TGTGCCATCAGTGACCTCGGACAGGGGGTCGGTTCACCCCTCCACTTT.

The table lists this clonotype with many counts. In nucleotides, the CDR3 is TGCGCCAGCAGCTTGTGTTTGCTTTGGGACACGACCTACGAGCAGTACTTC. It codes for CASSLCLLWDTTYEQYF. This sequence joins TRBV5-1 and TRBJ2-7, with D possibly being TRBD1 (6 bases). Trimming removed 1 base from V and 2 bases from J, with 19 bases in between. The CDR3 is 17 amino acids. CDR1 and CDR2 from the germline V gene are SGHRS and YFSETQ.

This clonotype occurred many times. The chain combines TRBV29-1 with TRBJ2-7; 11 positions match TRBD2. The CDR3 has 16 amino acids. V gave up 0 bases and J gave up 3 bases; unmatched junction bases: 7. Per the germline V gene, CDR1 is SQVTM and CDR2 is ANQGSEA. The CDR3 nucleotides read TGCAGCGTTGAAGAACAAAAGGGGACTAGCGGCTACGAGCAGTACTTC. The encoded protein is CSVEEQKGTSGYEQYF.

The chain links TRBV19 to TRBJ2-1; 9 bases match TRBD2. This CDR3 has 15 amino acids. Germline-derived CDR1 and CDR2 are LNHDA and SQIVND (reference sequence). The V and J ends lost 4 bases and 8 bases, in that order; junction bases with no gene match: 9. The CDR3 nucleotides read TGTGCCAGTAGTACCTTGGCGGGAGGGCCCTATGAGCAGTTCTTC. This gives the protein CASSTLAGGPYEQFF.

The chain is built from TRBV18 and TRBJ1-2; D gene uncertain. There are 13 residues in the CDR3. V was clipped by 2 bases and J by 6 bases, with 10 bases between them. CDR1 is KGHSH and CDR2 is LQKENI in the germline V gene. CDR3 sequence: CASSPRSDNGYTF. DNA for the CDR3: TGTGCCAGCTCACCAAGATCAGACAATGGCTACACCTTC.

The sample holds many counts of this clonotype. The genes are TRBV5-1 and TRBJ2-2; TRBD1 aligns across 8 bases. CDR3 length equals 17 residues. J gave up 1 base and V 4 bases, and 9 bases lay outside the gene matches. Per germline, CDR1 SGHRS and CDR2 YFSETQ. CDR3: CASSPQGGTGNTGELFF. In nucleotides, the CDR3 is TGCGCCAGCAGCCCCCAAGGCGGGACAGGGAACACCGGGGAGCTGTTTTTT. The variable domain in full, with the rest retrieved from reference TRBV5-1 and TRBJ2-2, is KAGVTQTPRYLIKTRGQQVTLSCSPISGHRSVSWYQQTPGQGLQFLFEYFSETQRNKGNFPGRFSGRQFSNSRSEMNVSTLELGDSALYLCASSPQGGTGNTGELFFGEGSRLTVL.

This clonotype was detected ten times or more. The genes are TRBV12-3 or TRBV12-4 and TRBJ2-3, with no clear D. V shed 5 bases and J shed 0 bases, with 18 bases lying between them. The CDR3 loop spans 17 amino acids. The CDR3 region has the DNA TGTGCCAGCAGTACCCCAGGTTGGAGTATTAGCACAGATACGCAGTATTTT. Protein: CASSTPGWSISTDTQYF.

The V gene is TRBV5-1, the J gene TRBJ2-3; 8 nucleotides line up with TRBD1. The CDR3 sequence is 14 residues long. The germline V gene has CDR1 SGHRS and CDR2 YFSETQ. V dropped 4 bases and J dropped 6; count of bases not matched to a gene: 7. The CDR3 DNA reads as TGCGCCAGCAGCCCTACAGGGGGAGGCGATACGCAGTATTTT. Protein: CASSPTGGGDTQYF.

This clonotype showed up just once. This may be a read error: a much more frequent sequence differs by one nucleotide. The chain is built from TRBV12-3 or TRBV12-4 and TRBJ1-5; D is unresolved. This CDR3 is built from 20 residues. The CDR3 nucleotides read TGTTCCAGCAGCGGGATGGAGGCCAGGCCTCCCCGATTTAGCAATCAGCCCCAGCATTTT. As protein: CSSSGMEARPPRFSNQPQHF.

This clonotype was picked up many times. The chain joins TRBV12-3 or TRBV12-4 to TRBJ2-1, with TRBD1 as a possible D gene (6 bases). Trimming took off 3 bases at V and 6 bases at J, with 15 bases between the two ends. This CDR3 is built from 15 residues. Written as DNA, the CDR3 is TGTGCCAGCAGTTTCCGGACCGGACAGACCAATGAGCAGTTCTTC. This sequence encodes CASSFRTGQTNEQFF.

This clonotype was recorded at least ten times. The J gene is TRBJ2-3, the V gene TRBV12-3 or TRBV12-4; TRBD2 is a possible D gene (6 bases). Trimming removed 5 bases from V and 6 bases from J, with 9 bases in between. The CDR3 loop spans 12 amino acids. The CDR3 DNA follows: TGTGCCAGCAGTGCGGGATTCGATACGCAGTATTTT. This translates into CASSAGFDTQYF.

The table lists this clonotype with many counts. The V gene is TRBV7-2, the J gene TRBJ2-7; D is perhaps TRBD1 or TRBD2 (5 bases each). CDR3 length: 14 residues. CDR1 SGHTA and CDR2 FQGNSA come from the germline V gene. Trimming left V 5 bases short and J 1 base short, with 12 bases between. Written as DNA, the CDR3 is TGTGCCAGCAGCACCGGGACGTTGTCCTACGAGCAGTACTTC. Translating it yields CASSTGTLSYEQYF.

The J gene is TRBJ2-5, the V gene TRBV30; weak D call: TRBD2 (7 bases). This CDR3 comprises 15 residues. CDR1 and CDR2 (germline): GTSNPN, SVGIG (reference sequence). The V end lost 1 base, the J end lost 9 bases, and 21 bases lay between the germline ends. CDR3 amino acids: CAWSALRGAVEAQYF. The CDR3 DNA follows: TGTGCCTGGAGTGCCCTACGGGGGGCAGTTGAGGCCCAGTACTTC.

This clonotype was counted at least ten times. In DNA form, the CDR3 reads TGTGCCAGCAGTTTCCGGGACAGGGGAGCAGGCGGCTACACCTTC. It yields the protein CASSFRDRGAGGYTF. This chain links TRBV12-3 or TRBV12-4 with TRBJ1-2; 10 nucleotides line up with TRBD1. J lost 8 bases, V lost 3 bases, and 9 bases had no gene match. The CDR3 extends over 15 amino acids.

This clonotype was seen at least ten times. The chain uses TRBV12-3 or TRBV12-4 and TRBJ2-1, with 7 bases matching TRBD2. CDR3 length: 14 amino acids. After removal of 3 bases from V and 9 bases from J, the junction contained 8 bases not matched to a gene. The CDR3 loop reads CASSFGTMYGEQFF. The CDR3 region has the DNA TGTGCCAGCAGTTTCGGGACTATGTACGGTGAGCAGTTCTTC.

This clonotype came up many times. The chain links TRBV6-5 to TRBJ1-1, with a tentative D call TRBD1 (5 bases). V was pared by 8 bases and J by 0 bases, with 10 bases between. This CDR3 has 13 residues. Germline V lookup: CDR1 MNHEY, CDR2 SVGAGI. The CDR3 is CASVDSMNTEAFF. The CDR3 nucleotides read TGTGCCAGCGTTGACAGCATGAACACTGAAGCTTTCTTT.

This clonotype was counted between two and nine times. This chain connects TRBV5-1 to TRBJ1-5; 9 bases fit TRBD1. Trimming removed 4 bases from V and 5 bases from J; junction bases left unmatched: 16. The CDR3 consists of 18 residues. Looked up from germline, CDR1 is SGHRS and CDR2 is YFSETQ. The CDR3 DNA is TGCGCCAGCAGCCTCGGGGACAGGGAGCGCCCCCACGATCAGCCCCAGCATTTT. Amino acids: CASSLGDRERPHDQPQHF.

This clonotype was counted ten times or more. The rearrangement links TRBV24-1 to TRBJ2-2; tentatively, D is TRBD1 (5 bases). Per the germline V gene, CDR1 is KGHDR and CDR2 is SFDVKD. The CDR3 is 14 amino acids. Between the trimmed V and J ends, which lost 2 bases and 5 bases, there was a span of 8 bases. As DNA, the CDR3 is TGTGCCACCAGTGATTCGACAGCTACCGGGGAGCTGTTTTTT. It codes for CATSDSTATGELFF.

This clonotype was picked up many times. The chain is built from TRBV20-1 and TRBJ2-7; 9 nucleotides match TRBD1. The CDR3 extends over 13 amino acids. V dropped 4 bases and J dropped 2; count of bases not matched to a gene: 3. Germline CDR1 and CDR2: DFQATT and SNEGSKA (reference sequence). The CDR3 DNA sequence: TGCAGTGCTATAAGGGACAGGGCCTACGAGCAGTACTTC. It yields the protein CSAIRDRAYEQYF.

Points on this clonotype: This sequence may be a read error, since a much larger clone differs from it by one base. The chain employs TRBV20-1 and TRBJ2-7; 7 positions match TRBD1. J was trimmed by 3 bases and V by 5 bases; bases with no gene match: 10. The CDR3 runs to 14 residues. Germline CDR1 DFQATT, CDR2 SNEGSKA (reference sequence). CDR3 DNA: TGCAGTGCTCCAGAGGGGGACAGTCTCTACGAGCAGTACTTC. It translates to CSAPEGDSLYEQYF.

There are many counts of this clonotype. The chain carries TRBV5-1 and TRBJ2-7; D remains ambiguous. Germline lookup yields CDR1 SGHRS and CDR2 YFSETQ. Trimming took off 4 bases at V and 2 bases at J, with 10 bases between the two ends. The CDR3 is 13 residues long. The CDR3 DNA is TGCGCCAGCAGCCCAAGACCGGCCTACGAGCAGTACTTC. This gives the protein CASSPRPAYEQYF.

The V gene is TRBV30, the J gene TRBJ2-7; D unclear. Germline-derived CDR1 and CDR2 are GTSNPN and SVGIG (reference sequence). The CDR3 contains 14 residues. V lost 3 bases, J lost 5 bases, and 17 bases lay in between. The CDR3 nucleotides read TGTGCCTGGAGAGTGGTCGGCGTTGCAAACGAGCAGTACTTC. Translation gives CAWRVVGVANEQYF.

In its sample, this clonotype was seen a few times. CDR3 DNA: TGTGCCAGCAGCTTAGTACCCGGGCGGAACACTGAAGCTTTCTTT. It translates to CASSLVPGRNTEAFF. V and J are TRBV7-9 and TRBJ1-1, with D uncertain. Germline V lookup: CDR1 SEHNR, CDR2 FQNEAQ (reference sequence). V lost 1 base, J lost 1 base, and 10 bases lay in between. There are 15 residues in the CDR3.

The table lists this clonotype with many counts. The chain recombines TRBV11-3 with TRBJ2-1; D is perhaps TRBD2 (6 bases). The CDR3 runs 15 residues. Germline CDR1 is SGHNT and CDR2 is YENEEA. The V end was cut by 5 bases, the J end by 4 bases, with 15 bases between. CDR3 nucleotides: TGTGCCAGCAGCCCCGGGACTGGGCTATACAATGAGCAGTTCTTC. Translating gives CASSPGTGLYNEQFF.

This clonotype was recorded at least ten times. The rearrangement uses TRBV12-3 or TRBV12-4 and TRBJ2-3; 9 nucleotides agree with TRBD2. The CDR3 runs to 15 residues. J lost 2 bases, V lost 5 bases, and 5 bases had no gene match. The CDR3 nucleotides read TGTGCCAGCAGTATTAGCGGGGGTTTCACAGATACGCAGTATTTT. This encodes CASSISGGFTDTQYF.

This clonotype was recorded only once. Germline and junction disagree at one end, which may indicate a read error. This chain uses TRBV11-2 with TRBJ2-1; possibly TRBD1 for D (8 bases). The CDR3 is made up of 15 amino acids. Germline V gene sequence: CDR1 SGHAT, CDR2 FQNNGV. The CDR3 protein is CANSGVQGVMREQFF. Here the CDR3 DNA reads TGTGCCAACAGCGGGGTACAGGGGGTCATGAGGGAGCAGTTCTTC.

Of note for this clonotype: A much larger clone differs by one base, so this may be a read error. This chain uses TRBV12-3 or TRBV12-4 with TRBJ1-2; D ambiguous. The CDR3 is 14 amino acids. The CDR3 sequence: CASSLSRTPYDYTF. The CDR3 region has the DNA TGTGCCAGCAGTTTGTCACGGACTCCCTATGACTACACCTTC.